This T cell receptor beta chain was sequenced during a study of T cell responses to AZD1222 COVID-19 vaccine. The wider study: Pooled samples include second doses given at about 4 or 12 weeks. Overall study results and limits: Repertoire collection took place solely once the T cell response had peaked. With dominance at 160-218 and 743-854, vaccine-associated CD4 TCRs spanned spike. Donors were mostly white British, more females; clonal diversity possibly underestimated.

Notes on this clone: Its target is unknown.

Produced via immunoSEQ multiplex PCR; TCRdb's table is partial and in-frame only. In the table there are about 97,000 clones, approximately 90% of which are singletons. The CDR3 contains 14 residues. Germline V gives CDR1 SGHNT, CDR2 YYREEE (reference sequence). Trimming removed 2 bases at V and 4 bases at J, with 9 bases between. The rearrangement uses TRBV5-4 and TRBJ1-4; possibly TRBD1 for D (5 bases). The sequenced sample was peripheral blood, obtained on day 0 of AZD1222 vaccination. The source of this sequence is an adult in good health. CDR3 nucleotides: TGTGCCAGCAGCTTCGGGACGGTTAATGAAAAACTGTTTTTT. Amino acids: CASSFGTVNEKLFF.